This T cell receptor beta chain was profiled in a study of blood T cell repertoires in COVID-19. About the study: The study drew acute and convalescent COVID-19 samples from the United States, Italy and Spain. PBMCs, B-cell-depleted T cells, or T cells were the source of the cDNA or gDNA that made up the material.

CDR1 LNHDA and CDR2 SQIVND come from the germline V gene (reference sequence). V was cut by 6 bases and J by 7 bases, with 13 bases left in between. CDR3 length equals 12 residues. As originally analysed: Quantification of nucleated cells was approximated via reference gene primer amplification. Profiling relied on immunoSEQ multiplex PCR, and the TCRdb table lists in-frame clones only, not all of them. D and trimming were read from the DNA, whereas the V and J calls and clone size are those reported in that table. The sample contains 200,000 to 300,000 clones, roughly 90% of which appear only once. The chain has TRBV19 and TRBJ2-7, with D possibly TRBD2 on 5 matching bases. Sequencing used peripheral blood. This receptor was obtained from a human donor in a cohort sampled during active COVID-19. The CDR3: CASSPIRGEQYF. The CDR3 DNA is TGTGCCAGTAGCCCCATCCGGGGAGAGCAGTACTTC.